This T cell receptor (beta chain) is from a study of shared clonotypes between healthy human individuals. Overall study results and limits: In contrast to clonotypes shared by all four donors, non-shared clonotypes had lower generation probabilities. Memory subsets generally showed smaller estimated richness than naive subsets did. Naive CD4 clonotypes were shared across a handful of donors at roughly 5.5%.

Sequenced by immunoSEQ multiplex PCR; TCRdb stores in-frame clones only, minus some. The data hold around 2.1 million clones, with approximately 95% observed a single time. In regard to this clone: What it binds is unknown. The same CDR3 also results from other DNA sequences found in this sample.

Partitioning of CD4+ cells yielded a CD45RA+ naive subset and a CD45RA-negative memory subset. V lost 5 bases, J lost 2 bases, and 12 bases lay in between. This CDR3 comprises 14 residues. CDR1 and CDR2 (germline): SEHNR, FQNEAQ (reference sequence). The sample consisted of naive CD4+ T cells sorted from blood. Specified subset: CD45RA+ positively selected. This receptor was taken from a man between 18 and 35 years old in good health. The chain uses TRBV7-9 and TRBJ2-5; a possible D gene is TRBD1 (6 bases). CDR3 region: CASSLQGLQETQYF. CDR3 bases: TGTGCCAGCAGCCTACAGGGATTGCAAGAGACCCAGTACTTC.